Below, 22 T cell receptor beta chains from the same sample are listed, as sequenced in a study of lymphopenia after photon versus proton radiotherapy. Sequencing was performed with immunoSEQ multiplex PCR; in TCRdb, only in-frame clones are kept and a portion is missing. The data show tens of thousands of clones, 80% to 90% seen once. Sequencing used peripheral blood, obtained from a patient treated with photon-based radiotherapy. The origin of the receptors is a woman between 50 and 59 years old with pancreatic cancer.

The V call is TRBV23-1, the J call TRBJ2-7; D is unclear. Being an ORF, TRBV23-1 has a function that is uncertain. The length of the CDR3 is 13 residues. The germline V and J ends were trimmed by 11 bases and 0 bases, with 14 bases remaining between them. The CDR3 protein is CASTLTHSYEQYF. For the CDR3, the DNA is TGCGCCTCCACCCTGACGCACTCCTACGAGCAGTACTTC.

The V call is TRBV9, the J call TRBJ1-3, with 8 positions matching TRBD1. This CDR3 is built from 15 residues. Germline lookup yields CDR1 SGDLS and CDR2 YYNGEE. V trimming: 3 bases; J trimming: 4 bases; junction bases outside the gene matches: 6. The CDR3 DNA follows: TGTGCCAGCAGCGCTGGACAGGGTTCGGGAAACACCATATATTTT. It yields the protein CASSAGQGSGNTIYF.

The J gene is TRBJ2-7, the V gene TRBV10-2; a weak D match, TRBD1 (5 bases). This CDR3 has 12 amino acids. V was pared by 6 bases and J by 2 bases, with 8 bases between. CDR1 and CDR2 (germline): WSHSY, SAAADI. CDR3 loop: CASRTDAYEQYF. The DNA of the CDR3 is TGCGCCAGCAGGACAGATGCCTACGAGCAGTACTTC.

The genes are TRBV19 and TRBJ1-1, with a tentative D call TRBD1 (5 bases). This CDR3 is 14 amino acids long. Between the trimmed V and J ends, which lost 5 bases and 1 base, there was a span of 11 bases. The germline gives CDR1 LNHDA, CDR2 SQIVND (reference sequence). The CDR3 DNA follows: TGTGCCAGTAGTGCCCAGACAGCGAACACTGAAGCTTTCTTT. Translation: CASSAQTANTEAFF.

V gene TRBV6-5 combines with J gene TRBJ1-4; tentative D call: TRBD1 (5 bases). With 6 bases removed from V and 8 bases from J, the gap between germline ends came to 13 bases. This CDR3 comprises 13 residues. Germline CDR1 is MNHEY and CDR2 is SVGAGI. CDR3 amino acids: CASRRDVSEKLFF. The CDR3 DNA sequence: TGTGCCAGCAGGAGGGACGTTAGCGAAAAACTGTTTTTT.

This clone was seen only once. The chain is built from TRBV6-6 and TRBJ1-1, with 7 bases lining up with TRBD1. The CDR3 spans 15 residues. V lost 0 bases and J lost 4; bases outside the gene matches: 5. Germline CDR1 reads MNHNY; CDR2 reads SVGAGI (reference sequence). The CDR3 spells CASSYSEAGGTEAFF. The CDR3 DNA is TGTGCCAGCAGTTACTCGGAGGCAGGGGGCACTGAAGCTTTCTTT.

The genes are TRBV6-5 and TRBJ1-5; TRBD1 is a possible D gene (5 bases). The CDR3 has 13 residues. CDR1 and CDR2 (germline): MNHEY, SVGAGI. V shed 8 bases and J shed 7 bases, with 15 bases lying between them. The CDR3 sequence is CASGPQGGQPQHF. Written as DNA, the CDR3 is TGTGCCAGCGGTCCGCAGGGAGGGCAGCCCCAGCATTTT.

This clone came up a few times. The rearrangement links TRBV28 to TRBJ2-7; 8 nucleotides align to TRBD1. CDR1 and CDR2 (germline): MDHEN, SYDVKM. The CDR3 sequence is 13 residues long. V shed 7 bases, J shed 6 bases, and the junction held 8 bases outside the gene matches. In DNA, the CDR3 is TGTGCCAGCATCCGGGCAGGGGGCGGCGAGCAGTACTTC. Translating it yields CASIRAGGGEQYF. Filled out from reference TRBV28 and TRBJ2-7, the complete variable domain reads DVKVTQSSRYLVKRTGEKVFLECVQDMDHENMFWYRQDPGLGLRLIYFSYDVKMKEKGDIPEGYSVSREKKERFSLILESASTNQTSMYLCASIRAGGGEQYFGPGTRLTVT.

V is TRBV5-5 and J is TRBJ1-1; 7 positions match TRBD1. V was pared by 4 bases and J by 3 bases, with 24 bases of the junction left unmatched. Germline V CDR1 and CDR2: SGHKS, YYEKEE (reference sequence). This CDR3 is built from 20 residues. The DNA for the CDR3 is TGTGCCAGCAGCCATCCGACAGGGAGTTCAAAAGAAAGTGGGTACACTGAAGCTTTCTTT. Its translation is CASSHPTGSSKESGYTEAFF.

V is TRBV4-2 and J is TRBJ2-5; 8 nucleotides match TRBD2. The V gene end was trimmed by 1 base and the J gene end by 1 base; junction bases not matched to a gene: 11. Looked up from germline, CDR1 is LGHNA and CDR2 is YNFKEQ. CDR3 length: 18 amino acids. The CDR3 nucleotides read TGTGCCAGCAGCCAAGTTACGGGAGGGCTGGGGACCCAAGAGACCCAGTACTTC. It specifies CASSQVTGGLGTQETQYF.

This chain links TRBV4-1 with TRBJ1-5; a weak D match, TRBD1 (6 bases). CDR1 is MGHRA, CDR2 YSYEKL, per germline. V was cut by 3 bases and J by 7 bases, with 16 bases left in between. The CDR3 is 15 amino acids. CDR3 loop: CASSQAIQGYQPQHF. CDR3 in DNA: TGCGCCAGCAGCCAGGCCATACAGGGATACCAGCCCCAGCATTTT.

The chain uses TRBV7-8 and TRBJ2-2, with 10 bases matching TRBD2. The trim removed 5 bases at V and 4 bases at J, leaving 7 bases unmatched. Germline V lookup: CDR1 SGHVS, CDR2 FQNEAQ. The CDR3 spans 16 residues. Here the CDR3 reads CASSTSGMSGTGELFF. CDR3 DNA: TGTGCCAGCAGCACTAGCGGGATGTCGGGCACCGGGGAGCTGTTTTTT.

V and J are TRBV19 and TRBJ1-2; TRBD1 aligns across 8 bases. The CDR3 totals 13 residues. V dropped 9 bases and J dropped 7; count of bases not matched to a gene: 10. The germline V gene has CDR1 LNHDA and CDR2 SQIVND (reference sequence). CDR3 nucleotide sequence: TGTGCCAGCCGGACAGGGACAGTTCGTGGCTACACCTTC. It yields the protein CASRTGTVRGYTF.

The chain uses TRBV27 and TRBJ2-5; 9 positions match TRBD2. The germline gives CDR1 MNHEY, CDR2 SMNVEV (reference sequence). This CDR3 has 14 residues. Trimming removed 4 bases from V and 7 bases from J; junction bases left unmatched: 7. The CDR3 region has the DNA TGTGCCAGCAGTTCCGGCGGGAGGGGGGGGACCCAGTACTTC. Translating gives CASSSGGRGGTQYF.

The chain uses TRBV2 and TRBJ2-7, with 7 bases that match TRBD1. Germline V CDR1 and CDR2: SNHLY, FYNNEI. The CDR3 consists of 13 residues. J lost 2 bases, V lost 5 bases, and 3 bases had no gene match. CDR3 loop: CASSPQGAYEQYF. DNA of the CDR3: TGTGCCAGCAGTCCGCAGGGGGCCTACGAGCAGTACTTC.

This clone came up once. The chain uses TRBV4-3 and TRBJ2-6, with a tentative D call TRBD1 (7 bases). CDR3 length: 16 residues. From germline, CDR1 is LGHNA and CDR2 YSLEER. V lost 4 bases, J lost 2 bases, and 12 bases lay in between. The DNA for the CDR3 is TGCGCCAGCAGCCGCGCGGGACAGACTGGGGCCAACGTCCTGACTTTC. Its protein is CASSRAGQTGANVLTF.

This clone was picked up one time. J is TRBJ2-5 and V is TRBV30; the D call may be TRBD1 or TRBD2 (6 bases each). Germline CDR1 and CDR2: GTSNPN and SVGIG (reference sequence). CDR3 length equals 12 residues. V lost 4 bases, J lost 6 bases, and 12 bases lay in between. CDR3 coding DNA: TGTGCCTGGACAGGGGCGGGGAAGACCCAGTACTTC. Its translation is CAWTGAGKTQYF. Supplemented by reference TRBV30 and TRBJ2-5, the full variable domain reads SQTIHQWPATLVQPVGSPLSLECTVEGTSNPNLYWYRQAAGRGLQLLFYSVGIGQISSEVPQNLSASRPQDRQFILSSKKLLLSDSGFYLCAWTGAGKTQYFGPGTRLLVL.

The chain is built from TRBV5-4 and TRBJ2-2, with 9 bases matching TRBD2. Germline lookup yields CDR1 SGHNT and CDR2 YYREEE (reference sequence). The length of the CDR3 is 17 residues. The trim removed 4 bases at V and 2 bases at J, leaving 9 bases unmatched. CDR3 DNA sequence: TGTGCCAGCAGCCTCCCATCTAGCGGGATTAACACCGGGGAGCTGTTTTTT. Translating it yields CASSLPSSGINTGELFF. The full variable domain, completed using reference TRBV5-4 and TRBJ2-2, is ETGVTQSPTHLIKTRGQQVTLRCSSQSGHNTVSWYQQALGQGPQFIFQYYREEENGRGNFPPRFSGLQFPNYSSELNVNALELDDSALYLCASSLPSSGINTGELFFGEGSRLTVL.

This chain connects TRBV18 to TRBJ2-1; no clear D gene. CDR1 is KGHSH and CDR2 is LQKENI in the germline V gene. Trimming removed 2 bases at V and 4 bases at J, with 12 bases between. CDR3 length equals 15 residues. The CDR3 reads CASSPAMLAYNEQFF. CDR3 nucleotides: TGTGCCAGCTCACCAGCAATGCTCGCATACAATGAGCAGTTCTTC.

J is TRBJ2-7 and V is TRBV9; TRBD2 aligns across 9 bases. The CDR3 contains 16 residues. Per germline, CDR1 SGDLS and CDR2 YYNGEE. V shed 3 bases and J 6 bases; nucleotides not matched to a gene: 13. The CDR3 sequence is CASSAVPGLAQLEQYF. CDR3 in DNA: TGTGCCAGCAGCGCCGTTCCGGGACTAGCCCAGCTCGAGCAGTACTTC.

This chain uses TRBV21-1 with TRBJ2-7; the table's D call, TRBD1, was not checked against the DNA. TRBV21-1 is classified as a pseudogene. This CDR3 region has 17 residues. CDR3 loop: CASSSPREGQGISEQYF. The CDR3 DNA reads as TGTGCCAGCAGCTCCCCAAGGGAGGGACAGGGTATTTCCGAGCAGTACTTC.

V is TRBV28 and J is TRBJ2-7; the match to TRBD1 covers 10 bases. Germline V gives CDR1 MDHEN, CDR2 SYDVKM. The CDR3 runs to 18 residues. V lost 0 bases, J lost 3 bases, and 11 bases stayed unmatched. CDR3: CASSLWSGQGEVFYEQYF. Here the CDR3 DNA reads TGTGCCAGCAGTTTATGGTCTGGACAGGGGGAGGTATTCTACGAGCAGTACTTC.